The source of this TCR beta chain is a study of early T cells in non-severe SARS-CoV-2 infection. The TCR library protocol attached unique molecular identifiers to the individual cDNA molecules. Using its own MiXCR run on the 5' RACE reads, TCRdb lists one record per CDR3 protein. Among 20,000 to 25,000 distinct CDR3 sequences, over 4% were seen once, and the ten largest hold about 7.8%. This clonotype was recorded at least ten times. Trimming shortened V by 8 bases and J by 4 bases, and 18 bases separated the two germline ends. The CDR3 runs 14 residues. CDR1 and CDR2 (germline): DFQATT, SNEGSKA (reference sequence).

V gene TRBV20-1 combines with J gene TRBJ1-5; D might be TRBD1 (5 bases). The TCR comes from an adult who was a healthcare worker with PCR-confirmed SARS-CoV-2 infection or an uninfected control (not recorded which). Sequences were obtained from whole blood. CDR3 sequence: CSTSGGLLNQPQHF. For the CDR3, the DNA is TGCAGTACCAGCGGGGGTCTGCTTAATCAGCCCCAGCATTTT.